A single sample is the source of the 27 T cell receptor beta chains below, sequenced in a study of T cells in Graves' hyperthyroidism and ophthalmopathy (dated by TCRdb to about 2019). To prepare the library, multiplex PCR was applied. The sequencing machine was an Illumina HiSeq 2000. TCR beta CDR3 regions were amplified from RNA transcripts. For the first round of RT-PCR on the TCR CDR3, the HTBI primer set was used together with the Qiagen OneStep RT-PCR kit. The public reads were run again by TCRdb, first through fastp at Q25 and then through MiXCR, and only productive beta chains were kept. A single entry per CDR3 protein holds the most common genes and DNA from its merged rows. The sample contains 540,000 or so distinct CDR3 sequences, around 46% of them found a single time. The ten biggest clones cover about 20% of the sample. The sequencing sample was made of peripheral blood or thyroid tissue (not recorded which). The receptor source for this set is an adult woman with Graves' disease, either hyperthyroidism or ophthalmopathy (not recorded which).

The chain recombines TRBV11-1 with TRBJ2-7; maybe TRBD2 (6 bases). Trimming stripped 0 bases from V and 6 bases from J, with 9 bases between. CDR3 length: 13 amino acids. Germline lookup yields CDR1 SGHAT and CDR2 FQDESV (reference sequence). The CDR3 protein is CASSLAWGGEQYF. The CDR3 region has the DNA TGTGCCAGCAGCTTAGCGTGGGGAGGCGAGCAGTACTTC.

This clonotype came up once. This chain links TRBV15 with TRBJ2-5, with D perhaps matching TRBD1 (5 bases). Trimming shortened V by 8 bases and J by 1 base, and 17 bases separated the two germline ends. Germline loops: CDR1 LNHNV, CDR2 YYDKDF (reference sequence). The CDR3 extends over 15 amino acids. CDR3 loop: CATSLGDLIQETQYF. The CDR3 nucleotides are TGTGCCACCTCGTTAGGGGATTTAATCCAAGAGACCCAGTACTTC.

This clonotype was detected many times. As DNA, the CDR3 is TGTGCCAGCAGCAAAGGACAGGGGAGGGAGACCCAGTACTTC. Encoded protein: CASSKGQGRETQYF. The V call is TRBV7-2, the J call TRBJ2-5; 9 positions agree with TRBD1. This CDR3 is built from 14 residues. Germline V gene sequence: CDR1 SGHTA, CDR2 FQGNSA. Trimming cost V 5 bases and J 5 bases; bases outside gene matches: 6.

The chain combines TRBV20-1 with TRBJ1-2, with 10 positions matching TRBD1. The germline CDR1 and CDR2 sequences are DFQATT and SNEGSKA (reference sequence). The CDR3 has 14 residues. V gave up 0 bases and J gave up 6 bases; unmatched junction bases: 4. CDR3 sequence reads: CSARDGTGDHGYTF. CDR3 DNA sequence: TGCAGTGCTAGAGACGGGACAGGGGACCATGGCTACACCTTC.

The CDR3 DNA sequence: TGTGCCAGCAGCGCACCACAGGAGAGGATTCAGCCCCAGCATTTT. Residues: CASSAPQERIQPQHF. The chain combines TRBV7-6 with TRBJ1-5; perhaps TRBD1 as D (5 bases). CDR3 length: 15 residues. V lost 5 bases, J lost 6 bases, and 17 bases lay in between. CDR1 SGHVS and CDR2 FNYEAQ come from the germline V gene.

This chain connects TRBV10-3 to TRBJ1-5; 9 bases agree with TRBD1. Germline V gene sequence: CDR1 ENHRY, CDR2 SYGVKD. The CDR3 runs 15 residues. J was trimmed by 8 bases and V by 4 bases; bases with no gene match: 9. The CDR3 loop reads CAISGDRGSWEPQHF. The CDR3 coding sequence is TGTGCCATCAGTGGTGACAGGGGGTCGTGGGAGCCCCAGCATTTT.

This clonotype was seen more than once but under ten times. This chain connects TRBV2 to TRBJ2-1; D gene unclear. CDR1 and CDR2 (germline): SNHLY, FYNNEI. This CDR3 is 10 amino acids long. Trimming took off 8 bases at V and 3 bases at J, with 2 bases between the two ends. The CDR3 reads CASLYNEQFF. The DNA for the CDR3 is TGTGCCAGCCTCTACAATGAGCAGTTCTTC. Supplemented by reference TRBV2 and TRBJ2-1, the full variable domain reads EPEVTQTPSHQVTQMGQEVILRCVPISNHLYFYWYRQILGQKVEFLVSFYNNEISEKSEIFDDQFSVERPDGSNFTLKIRSTKLEDSAMYFCASLYNEQFFGPGTRLTVL.

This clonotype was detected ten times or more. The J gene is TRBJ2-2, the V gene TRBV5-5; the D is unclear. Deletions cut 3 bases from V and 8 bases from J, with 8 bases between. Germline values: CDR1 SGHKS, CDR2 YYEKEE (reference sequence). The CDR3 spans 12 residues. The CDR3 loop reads CASSSLGGELFF. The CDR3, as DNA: TGTGCCAGCAGCTCCTTAGGGGGGGAGCTGTTTTTT.

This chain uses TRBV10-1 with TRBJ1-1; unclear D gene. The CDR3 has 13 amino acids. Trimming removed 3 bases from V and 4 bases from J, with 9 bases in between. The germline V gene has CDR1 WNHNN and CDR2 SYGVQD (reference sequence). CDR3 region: CASSDDGITEAFF. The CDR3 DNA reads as TGCGCCAGCAGTGACGACGGGATCACTGAAGCTTTCTTT.

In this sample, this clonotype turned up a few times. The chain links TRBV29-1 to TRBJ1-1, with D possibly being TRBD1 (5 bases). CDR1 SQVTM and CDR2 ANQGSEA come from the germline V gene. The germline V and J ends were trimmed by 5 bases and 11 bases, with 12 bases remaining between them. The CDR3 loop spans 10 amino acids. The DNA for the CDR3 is TGCAGCGTTTCCGGGACTGGGGCTTTCTTT. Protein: CSVSGTGAFF.

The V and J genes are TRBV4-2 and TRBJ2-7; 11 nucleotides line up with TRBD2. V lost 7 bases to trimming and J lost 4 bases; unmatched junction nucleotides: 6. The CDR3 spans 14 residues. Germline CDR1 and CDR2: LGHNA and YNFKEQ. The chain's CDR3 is CASNLRTSGYEQYF. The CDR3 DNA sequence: TGTGCCAGCAACCTAAGGACTAGCGGGTACGAGCAGTACTTC.

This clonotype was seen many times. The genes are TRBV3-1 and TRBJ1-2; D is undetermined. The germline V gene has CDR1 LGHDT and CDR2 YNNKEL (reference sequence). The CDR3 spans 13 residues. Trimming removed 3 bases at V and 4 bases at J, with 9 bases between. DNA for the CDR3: TGTGCCAGCAGCCACCCCTCGGGCTATGGCTACACCTTC. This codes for CASSHPSGYGYTF.

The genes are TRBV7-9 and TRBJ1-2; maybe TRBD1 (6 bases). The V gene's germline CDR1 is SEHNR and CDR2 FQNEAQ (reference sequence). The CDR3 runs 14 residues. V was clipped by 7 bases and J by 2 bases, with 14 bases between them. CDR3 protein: CASNAPTGNYGYTF. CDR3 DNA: TGTGCCAGCAATGCCCCCACAGGGAACTATGGCTACACCTTC.

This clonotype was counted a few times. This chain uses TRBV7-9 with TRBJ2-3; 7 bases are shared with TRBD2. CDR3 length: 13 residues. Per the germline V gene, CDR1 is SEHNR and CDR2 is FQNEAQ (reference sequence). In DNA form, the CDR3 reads TGTACTAGCAGCTTAGCGCGGGGGGATACGCAGTATTTT. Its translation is CTSSLARGDTQYF.

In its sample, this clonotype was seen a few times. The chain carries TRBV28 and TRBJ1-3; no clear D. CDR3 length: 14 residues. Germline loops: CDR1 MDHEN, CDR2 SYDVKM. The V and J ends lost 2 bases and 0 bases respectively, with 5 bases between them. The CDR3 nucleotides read TGTGCCAGCAGTTTACTGTTCTCTGGAAACACCATATATTTT. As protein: CASSLLFSGNTIYF. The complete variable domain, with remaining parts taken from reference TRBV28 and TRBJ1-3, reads DVKVTQSSRYLVKRTGEKVFLECVQDMDHENMFWYRQDPGLGLRLIYFSYDVKMKEKGDIPEGYSVSREKKERFSLILESASTNQTSMYLCASSLLFSGNTIYFGEGSWLTVV.

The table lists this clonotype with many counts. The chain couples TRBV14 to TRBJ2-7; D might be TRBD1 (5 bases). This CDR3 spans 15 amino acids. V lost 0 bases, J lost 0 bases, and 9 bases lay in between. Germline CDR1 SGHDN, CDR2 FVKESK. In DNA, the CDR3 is TGTGCCAGCAGCCAAGATCAGGGTGGCTCCTACGAGCAGTACTTC. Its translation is CASSQDQGGSYEQYF.

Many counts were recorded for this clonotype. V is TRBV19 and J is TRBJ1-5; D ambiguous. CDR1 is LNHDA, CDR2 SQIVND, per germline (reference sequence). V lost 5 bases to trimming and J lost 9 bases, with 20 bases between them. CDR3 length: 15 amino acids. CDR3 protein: CASSLGIDGLWPQHF. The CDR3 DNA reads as TGTGCCAGTAGTTTGGGCATAGACGGCTTGTGGCCCCAGCATTTT.

CDR3 nucleotides: TGTGCCAGCAGACCGGACAGGGTCAACGAGCAGTACTTC. The encoded protein is CASRPDRVNEQYF. The chain uses TRBV12-3 or TRBV12-4 and TRBJ2-7; 8 nucleotides match TRBD1. The ends lost 6 bases at V and 5 bases at J; junction bases unmatched: 6. The length of the CDR3 is 13 residues.

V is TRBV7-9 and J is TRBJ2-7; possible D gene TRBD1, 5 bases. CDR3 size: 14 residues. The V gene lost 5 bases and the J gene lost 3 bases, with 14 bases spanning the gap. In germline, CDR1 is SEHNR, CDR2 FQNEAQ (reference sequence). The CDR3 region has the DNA TGTGCCAGCAGCGGACCATCAGGGAACTACGAGCAGTACTTC. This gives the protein CASSGPSGNYEQYF. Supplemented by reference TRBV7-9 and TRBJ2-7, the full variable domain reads DTGVSQNPRHKITKRGQNVTFRCDPISEHNRLYWYRQTLGQGPEFLTYFQNEAQLEKSRLLSDRFSAERPKGSFSTLEIQRTEQGDSAMYLCASSGPSGNYEQYFGPGTRLTVT.

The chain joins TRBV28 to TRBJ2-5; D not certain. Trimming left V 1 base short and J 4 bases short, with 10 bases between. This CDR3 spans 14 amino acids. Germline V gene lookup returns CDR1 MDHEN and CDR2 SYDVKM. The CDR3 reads CASSLYLRGETQYF. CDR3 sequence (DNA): TGTGCCAGCAGTTTATACCTAAGAGGAGAGACCCAGTACTTC.

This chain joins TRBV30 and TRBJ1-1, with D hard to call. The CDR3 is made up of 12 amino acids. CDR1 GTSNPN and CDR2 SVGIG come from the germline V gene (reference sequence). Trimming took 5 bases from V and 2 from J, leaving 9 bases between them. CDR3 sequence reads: CAWYPINTEAFF. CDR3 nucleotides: TGTGCCTGGTATCCCATAAACACTGAAGCTTTCTTT.

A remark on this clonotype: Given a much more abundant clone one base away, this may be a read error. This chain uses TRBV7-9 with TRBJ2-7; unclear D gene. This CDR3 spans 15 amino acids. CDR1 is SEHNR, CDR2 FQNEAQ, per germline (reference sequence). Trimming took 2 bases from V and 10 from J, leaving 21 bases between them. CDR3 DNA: TGTGCCAGCAGCTTATATGACGCAGACAAACCTAGTCAGTACTTC. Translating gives CASSLYDADKPSQYF.

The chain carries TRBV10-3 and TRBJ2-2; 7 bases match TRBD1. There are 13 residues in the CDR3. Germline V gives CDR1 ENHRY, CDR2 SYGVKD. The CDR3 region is CVNRGDDTGELFF. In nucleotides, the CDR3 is TGTGTAAACAGGGGAGATGACACCGGGGAGCTGTTTTTT.

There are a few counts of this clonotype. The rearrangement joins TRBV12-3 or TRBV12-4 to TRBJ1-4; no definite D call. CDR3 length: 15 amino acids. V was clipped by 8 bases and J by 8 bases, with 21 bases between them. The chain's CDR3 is CASGPPAAIGEKLFF. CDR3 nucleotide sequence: TGTGCCAGCGGTCCCCCTGCCGCGATCGGGGAAAAACTGTTTTTT.

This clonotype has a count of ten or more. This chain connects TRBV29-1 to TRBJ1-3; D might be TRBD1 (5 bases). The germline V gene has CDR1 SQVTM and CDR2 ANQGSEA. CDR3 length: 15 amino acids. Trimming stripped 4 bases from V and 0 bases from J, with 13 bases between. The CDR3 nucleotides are TGCAGCGTTGCGAGCGGGGGGGACTCTGGAAACACCATATATTTT. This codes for CSVASGGDSGNTIYF.

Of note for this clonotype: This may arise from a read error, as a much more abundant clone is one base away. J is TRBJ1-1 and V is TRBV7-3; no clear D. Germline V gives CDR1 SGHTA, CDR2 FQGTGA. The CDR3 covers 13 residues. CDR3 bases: TGTGCCAGCAGCGCAAACACATACACTGAAGCTTCCTTT. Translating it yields CASSANTYTEASF.

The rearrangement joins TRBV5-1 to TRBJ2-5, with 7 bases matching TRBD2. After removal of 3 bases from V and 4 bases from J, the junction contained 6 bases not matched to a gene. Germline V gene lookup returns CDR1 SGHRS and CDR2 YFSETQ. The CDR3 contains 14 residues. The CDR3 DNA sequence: TGCGCCAGCAGCTGGGAGGGGCCCCCAGAGACCCAGTACTTC. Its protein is CASSWEGPPETQYF. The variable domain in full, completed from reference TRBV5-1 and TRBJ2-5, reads KAGVTQTPRYLIKTRGQQVTLSCSPISGHRSVSWYQQTPGQGLQFLFEYFSETQRNKGNFPGRFSGRQFSNSRSEMNVSTLELGDSALYLCASSWEGPPETQYFGPGTRLLVL.